The rows below give T cell receptor beta chains drawn from one sample of a study of shared clonotypes between healthy human individuals. The protocol was immunoSEQ multiplex PCR, while the TCRdb copy is restricted to in-frame clones and leaves out a portion. Of some 500,000 clones listed, about 74% are singletons. Sequenced material: PBMCs. All receptors come from a woman between 40 and 50 years old in good health. Some clones in this sample may be carry-over from other donors' samples. Each CDR3 is given with its conserved first and last residue. D genes are given only for firm matches. Clone size is not always given. Where it is, it says once, few, many or a class for expanded clones.

DNA	CDR3	size	V	D	J
TGTGCCAGCAGCGCCAGGGGGACTCCTCGGGACGAGCAGTACTTC	CASSARGTPRDEQYF	.	TRBV9	.	TRBJ2-7
TGTGCCAGCAGCTTAGGGGGCCGCGGCGGGAGTATTCGCACCGGGGAGCTGTTTTTT	CASSLGGRGGSIRTGELFF	.	TRBV5-4	.	TRBJ2-2
TGTGCCAGCAGTGTTGCGGTAGCGGGAGTGCATGAGCAGTTCTTC	CASSVAVAGVHEQFF	many	TRBV6-4	TRBD2	TRBJ2-1
TGCAGCGTTCGATTAGTTGGGACACATAATGAAAAACTGTTTTTT	CSVRLVGTHNEKLFF	.	TRBV29-1	.	TRBJ1-4
TGTGCCAGCAGCTTAGCGATCGAGACCCAGTACTTC	CASSLAIETQYF	.	TRBV11-2	.	TRBJ2-5
TGCGCCAGCAGCCTGGGTGCAGAAATGAACACTGAAGCTTTCTTT	CASSLGAEMNTEAFF	.	TRBV5-1	.	TRBJ1-1
TGTGCCAGCAGTTACTCCGTCTACACTGAAGCTTTCTTT	CASSYSVYTEAFF	.	TRBV6-5	.	TRBJ1-1
TGTGCCAGTAGTTTGGACAGGTTAAGCAATCAGCCCCAGCATTTT	CASSLDRLSNQPQHF	.	TRBV19	TRBD1	TRBJ1-5
TGTGCCAGCAGCTCGGGACTGCTCGAGCAGTACTTC	CASSSGLLEQYF	.	TRBV5-6	.	TRBJ2-7
TGCGCCAGCAGCCTGGACAGCCCCACTCTCAGCGAGCAGTACTTC	CASSLDSPTLSEQYF	.	TRBV5-1	.	TRBJ2-7
TGTGCCAGCAGTGAAAGAGAGAGCAATCAGCCCCAGCATTTT	CASSERESNQPQHF	once	TRBV2	.	TRBJ1-5
TGTGCCTGGATGAAGAGGGGAGCTGGGGCCAACGTCCTGACTTTC	CAWMKRGAGANVLTF	.	TRBV30	.	TRBJ2-6
TGTGCCAGCAGCTCCCTCCGAGGCCCAGTCAGAGATACGCAGTATTTT	CASSSLRGPVRDTQYF	.	TRBV7-8	.	TRBJ2-3
TGTGCCAGCAGTGATGGGGGATGGAACTCCTACAATGAGCAGTTCTTC	CASSDGGWNSYNEQFF	.	TRBV25-1	.	TRBJ2-1
TGTGCCTGGAGCCACTGGTCCAAGGGGCAAGAGACCCAGTACTTC	CAWSHWSKGQETQYF	.	TRBV30	.	TRBJ2-5
TGTGCCAGTAGTATGCGGGACCGCAGTAAAGCTTTCTTT	CASSMRDRSKAFF	many	TRBV19	.	TRBJ1-1
TGTGCCAGTAGTATTTCACGGGGGTGGTACAATGAGCAGTTCTTC	CASSISRGWYNEQFF	many	TRBV19	.	TRBJ2-1
TGTGCCAGCAGCTTGGTTGCGGGAGGGGGGAGTTACAATGAGCAGTTCTTC	CASSLVAGGGSYNEQFF	.	TRBV5-4	TRBD2	TRBJ2-1
TGTGCCAGCAGTCCCCCGGGAGCCACAGATACGCAGTATTTT	CASSPPGATDTQYF	.	TRBV6-6	.	TRBJ2-3
TGTGCCAGCAGGGAGTCAGGAGATACGCAGTATTTT	CASRESGDTQYF	.	TRBV28	.	TRBJ2-3
TGTGCCAGCAGCGCGGACCTCAGAGCCACTGAAGCTTTCTTT	CASSADLRATEAFF	once	TRBV5-4	.	TRBJ1-1
TGTGCCAGCAGCTTAGGTGGGCAAGGCCCGGGATACGAGCAGTACTTC	CASSLGGQGPGYEQYF	.	TRBV7-9	.	TRBJ2-7
TGTGCCAGCAGCGTAAGCAGGTCATATGACTACACCTTC	CASSVSRSYDYTF	.	TRBV5-4	.	TRBJ1-2
TGTGCCAGCAGGACGAATAGCGGGAGTGGCGAGCAGTACTTC	CASRTNSGSGEQYF	.	TRBV6-6	TRBD2	TRBJ2-7
TGTGCCAGCAGCTTATCCAGCGCGCCAACCTCTGGAAACACCATATATTTT	CASSLSSAPTSGNTIYF	many	TRBV7-2	.	TRBJ1-3
TGCACCAGCAGCCATCCCGGGACTCGCGGCTACAATGAGCAGTTCTTC	CTSSHPGTRGYNEQFF	.	TRBV1	.	TRBJ2-1
TGTGCCAGCAGCTGGACAGGCTTAACCGGGGAGCTGTTTTTT	CASSWTGLTGELFF	.	TRBV6-5	TRBD1	TRBJ2-2
TGTGCCAGCAGGCCGGGACTAGCGGGGTCCTACGAGCAGTACTTC	CASRPGLAGSYEQYF	.	TRBV28	TRBD2	TRBJ2-7
TGCGCCAGCAGCCTTCAAACAAGGATTAGGGAGCAGTACTTC	CASSLQTRIREQYF	.	TRBV5-1	.	TRBJ2-7
TGTGCCAGCATCTATTTGTGGGCGAACACTGAAGCTTTCTTT	CASIYLWANTEAFF	many	TRBV2	.	TRBJ1-1
TGTGCCAGCTCACCCCGTGGGGGAGCGACTGAAGCTTTCTTT	CASSPRGGATEAFF	.	TRBV18	.	TRBJ1-1
TGTGCCAGCAGAGACTCGATCTCCTACGAGCAGTACTTC	CASRDSISYEQYF	once	TRBV6-5	.	TRBJ2-7
TGTGCCAGCAGTGAATTGTGGGGCGCCTATGGCTACACCTTC	CASSELWGAYGYTF	.	TRBV25-1	.	TRBJ1-2
TGTGCCAGCAGTGACGGCCGAATGGATCGGGAGTTAATTGACGAGCAGTACTTC	CASSDGRMDRELIDEQYF	once	TRBV6-1	.	TRBJ2-7
TGTGCCAGCACCGAGAGGACAGGGGCCAATCAGCCCCAGCATTTT	CASTERTGANQPQHF	.	TRBV2	TRBD1	TRBJ1-5
TGTGCCAGCAGCTCCTCTGGGGGTGAAAAACTGTTTTTT	CASSSSGGEKLFF	.	TRBV7-3	.	TRBJ1-4
TGTGCCAGCAGTCCACTCAACTACAATGAGCAGTTCTTC	CASSPLNYNEQFF	.	TRBV6-6	.	TRBJ2-1
TGTGCCAGCAGCTTGGGGGGCGGGGAGACCCAGTACTTC	CASSLGGGETQYF	.	TRBV5-4	.	TRBJ2-5
TGTGCCAGCAGCTACCGCCCTGGACAGCGATCTAACTATGGCTACACCTTC	CASSYRPGQRSNYGYTF	.	TRBV7-8	.	TRBJ1-2
TGTGCCAGCAGCCGAGGGGCAGGGACCCAAGCTTTCTTT	CASSRGAGTQAFF	.	TRBV7-6	.	TRBJ1-1
TGTGCCAGCAGCCAGACGGCCCGCTACGAGCAGTACTTC	CASSQTARYEQYF	.	TRBV11-2	.	TRBJ2-7
TGTGCCAGCAGCCCCGGAGTGACCACTGAAGCTTTCTTT	CASSPGVTTEAFF	.	TRBV6-5	.	TRBJ1-1
TGTGCCAGCAGCCAAGATGACAGGGGTATTCGTTTCGAGCAGTACTTC	CASSQDDRGIRFEQYF	.	TRBV4-2	TRBD1	TRBJ2-7
TGTGCCAGCAGCTTGACCCGGGCCCAACGCCATGAGCAGTTCTTC	CASSLTRAQRHEQFF	many	TRBV5-6	.	TRBJ2-1
TGTGCCAGCAGCTTAGCGATTGGGGATACGCAGTATTTT	CASSLAIGDTQYF	.	TRBV7-9	.	TRBJ2-3
TGTGCCTGTACCGGGACAGCCTTTGCCGGGGAGCTGTTTTTT	CACTGTAFAGELFF	.	TRBV19	TRBD1	TRBJ2-2
TGCGCCAGCAGCCTACAGGGAGGAGGGACTGAAGCTTTCTTT	CASSLQGGGTEAFF	.	TRBV5-1	.	TRBJ1-1
TGTGCCTCCGGCGAGCGGGAGGGGGGCTACAATGAGCAGTTCTTC	CASGEREGGYNEQFF	.	TRBV27	TRBD2	TRBJ2-1